The 7 T cell receptor beta chains listed next were all sequenced from one sample in a study of blood T cell repertoires in COVID-19. Sequencing was performed with immunoSEQ multiplex PCR; in TCRdb, only in-frame clones are kept and a portion is missing. The data hold about 500,000 clones, with approximately 92% observed a single time. Sequenced sample: peripheral blood. These receptor sequences come from a man aged 18 to 30 with COVID-19, enrolled during active disease.

The chain combines TRBV9 with TRBJ2-7, with 8 bases fitting TRBD2. The CDR3 sequence is 14 residues long. Looked up from germline, CDR1 is SGDLS and CDR2 is YYNGEE. V shed 0 bases and J 9 bases; nucleotides not matched to a gene: 8. CDR3 bases: TGTGCCAGCAGCGTAGATCTGACTAGCGACGGGCAGTACTTC. Protein sequence: CASSVDLTSDGQYF.

The genes are TRBV6-1 and TRBJ2-7; 13 bases are a match to TRBD2. J lost 0 bases, V lost 4 bases, and 6 bases had no gene match. The germline V gene encodes CDR1 MNHNS and CDR2 SASEGT. The CDR3 extends over 17 amino acids. The CDR3 region is CASSGTSGGVSSYEQYF. The CDR3 coding sequence is TGTGCCAGCAGTGGTACTAGCGGGGGGGTGAGCTCCTACGAGCAGTACTTC.

V is TRBV27 and J is TRBJ2-1, with D uncertain. Germline values: CDR1 MNHEY, CDR2 SMNVEV (reference sequence). This CDR3 has 14 amino acids. V lost 6 bases and J lost 1, with 10 bases in between. The CDR3 DNA sequence: TGTGCCAGCAGCCCTGGCCGTTCCTACAATGAGCAGTTCTTC. This codes for CASSPGRSYNEQFF.

The chain is built from TRBV3-1 (or the pseudogene TRBV3-2) and TRBJ1-2; D possibly corresponds to TRBD1 (5 bases). The V end was cut by 2 bases, the J end by 8 bases, with 21 bases between. CDR3 size: 16 residues. The V gene's germline CDR1 is LGHDT and CDR2 YNNKEL (reference sequence). CDR3 sequence: CASSQRRGSGLSGYTF. CDR3 sequence (DNA): TGTGCCAGCAGCCAAAGGCGGGGCAGCGGGCTCTCCGGCTACACCTTC.

The chain couples TRBV2 to TRBJ2-3; D may be TRBD2 (6 bases). CDR1 is SNHLY and CDR2 is FYNNEI in the germline V gene. V was cut by 8 bases and J by 4 bases, with 13 bases left in between. The CDR3 runs 13 residues. CDR3 protein: CASCTGEADTQYF. Here the CDR3 DNA reads TGTGCCAGCTGTACGGGAGAAGCAGATACGCAGTATTTT.

The chain combines TRBV5-4 with TRBJ2-5; 7 bases are a match to TRBD1. The CDR3 contains 15 residues. Germline CDR1 SGHNT, CDR2 YYREEE (reference sequence). Trimming removed 0 bases from V and 2 bases from J; junction bases left unmatched: 4. This CDR3 reads CASSLAVQGQETQYF. The DNA of the CDR3 is TGTGCCAGCAGCTTGGCTGTACAGGGGCAAGAGACCCAGTACTTC.

The V gene is TRBV5-4, the J gene TRBJ2-7; 11 bases map to TRBD1. The CDR3 has 15 residues. V dropped 4 bases and J dropped 4; count of bases not matched to a gene: 7. CDR1 is SGHNT, CDR2 YYREEE, per germline (reference sequence). This CDR3 is CASSVGQGAQYEQYF. In DNA, the CDR3 is TGTGCCAGCAGCGTCGGACAGGGGGCCCAATACGAGCAGTACTTC.